This T cell receptor beta chain was sequenced during a study of T cell responses to AZD1222 COVID-19 vaccine (dated by TCRdb to the early 2020s). Notes on the research overall: TCR sequencing was performed for 233 trial participants, of whom 207 were given two doses of AZD1222 and around 26 were given two doses of MenACWY control vaccine. Enrollment into the trials was organized by age into subgroups of 18-55, 56-69 and 70-plus years, and those subgroups contained roughly 150, 30 and 60 TCR-sequenced participants, respectively.

The meaning of the sample's time point label: about 28 days (+/-7) after the second vaccine dose. Because spike-specific TCR depth and breadth did not differ between the two schedules, AZD1222 recipients who got a second dose at roughly 4 weeks were pooled with those who got a second dose at roughly 12 weeks. Samples from vaccinated people were obtained from the UK trials COV001 and COV002, which included a single-blind randomized controlled phase 2/3 trial of AZD1222 (ChAdOx1 nCoV-19) in healthy adults. For TCRbeta chain sequencing, PBMC samples from trial participants were taken at day 0 and at day 28 after the second dose. Findings and caveats that apply to the study as a whole: Spike-specific TCR breadth and depth rose significantly after two AZD1222 doses compared with day 0 and with MenACWY recipients. CD4 TCRs associated with the vaccine covered the entire spike protein, and the dominant responses were in regions 160-218 and 743-854. Conclusions about previously exposed vaccinees are limited because only a handful of AZD1222 recipients were SARS-CoV-2 seropositive at baseline. Nearly half of unique spike-specific TCRs reportedly recognized epitopes outside regions mutated in the B.1.351 and B.1.1.7 variants. In the small 56-69-year group, the increase in depth fell short of significance, most likely because of low power. Most participants were white British and females outnumbered males, and the authors suggested that clonal diversity may have been underestimated. Because no day 14 peak-response samples were available, repertoires were characterized only after the peak T cell response.

The CDR3 regions of human TCRbeta chains were subjected to immunosequencing. Per the source publication's procedure: TCRs in the repertoires were matched against a reference library of SARS-CoV-2-specific TCRs that had been generated with the MIRA antigen-specificity platform. Breadth was defined as the fraction of unique TCRs that were SARS-CoV-2-associated. Depth was defined as the fraction of total T cells that were SARS-CoV-2-associated. Using the MIRA data, each spike-specific TCR was assigned both to the spike region to which the TCR was reactive and to a CD4 or CD8 class. Log10-transformed breadth and depth values were compared by one-way ANOVA with Sidak's multiple comparisons tests. Imported from immuneACCESS, the table was reduced by TCRdb to in-frame sequences with V and J called. These copies leave out some clones; in studies compared against another copy, an unresolved V gene accounts for under half, and the cause of the remainder is not known. That table is the source of V, J and clone size, and D and trimming were worked out from the DNA. For this sample there are roughly 120,000 clones; more than 70% appear just once. The ten biggest clones cover roughly 3.8% of the sample.

About this clone itself: Its antigen remains unidentified. No base qualities exist here, and no much larger clone lies one base off it.

The germline V gene supplies CDR1 SGHDN and CDR2 FVKESK. Trimming takes 3 bases from V and 6 bases from J, and the germline ends sit 11 bases apart. The CDR3 numbers 13 residues from cysteine through phenylalanine. This entry keeps only the CDR3 DNA: 39 bases, framed from base 1. Recombination joined TRBV14 with TRBJ2-5, with a tentative D call of TRBD1 or TRBD2, each matching 5 bases. The material was peripheral blood, obtained 28 days after the second AZD1222 dose. This receptor was identified in an adult who received the AZD1222 COVID-19 vaccine. The nucleotide sequence reads as follows: TGTGCCAGCAGCCAGGGGGTTCGGAAGACCCAGTACTTC. The encoded protein is CASSQGVRKTQYF.